The 28 T cell receptor beta chains given below trace back to one sample, sequenced in a study of T cell responses to AZD1222 COVID-19 vaccine. Sequencing used immunoSEQ multiplex PCR; TCRdb keeps in-frame clones, though not all of them. The sample carries about 100,000 clones, around 87% recorded once. The specimen comprised peripheral blood, sampled on day 0 of MenACWY control vaccination. The receptors here all came from an adult in good health.

This chain uses TRBV10-3 with TRBJ2-7; the match to TRBD2 covers 9 bases. The germline gives CDR1 ENHRY, CDR2 SYGVKD. V was pared by 2 bases and J by 5 bases, with 7 bases of the junction left unmatched. CDR3 length equals 15 residues. For the CDR3, the DNA is TGTGCCATCAGTGAGAAATCTAGCGGGACCCACGAGCAGTACTTC. Translating gives CAISEKSSGTHEQYF.

V and J are TRBV7-7 and TRBJ2-7, with D tentatively TRBD2 (6 bases). The CDR3 has 13 amino acids. The germline V gene encodes CDR1 SSHAT and CDR2 FNYEAQ (reference sequence). Trimming pared 0 bases from V and 3 bases from J, leaving 6 bases between. CDR3 in DNA: TGTGCCAGCAGCTTAGCGGGGGGCTACGAGCAGTACTTC. Encoded protein: CASSLAGGYEQYF.

V gene TRBV2 combines with J gene TRBJ2-1; no clear D. Trimming stripped 7 bases from V and 0 bases from J, with 13 bases between. The CDR3 contains 15 residues. CDR1 is SNHLY and CDR2 is FYNNEI in the germline V gene. CDR3 in DNA: TGTGCCAGCAACTGGAGTTGGCGCTCCTACAATGAGCAGTTCTTC. The encoded protein is CASNWSWRSYNEQFF.

This chain joins TRBV5-4 and TRBJ2-5; 8 positions match TRBD1. Germline trimming cut 0 bases from V and 4 bases from J; bases unmatched to any gene: 5. The length of the CDR3 is 15 residues. Germline CDR1 and CDR2: SGHNT and YYREEE (reference sequence). For the CDR3, the DNA is TGTGCCAGCAGCTTGGCCAGGGGGCTTGGAGAGACCCAGTACTTC. This codes for CASSLARGLGETQYF. Full variable domain (remainder filled in from reference TRBV5-4 and TRBJ2-5): ETGVTQSPTHLIKTRGQQVTLRCSSQSGHNTVSWYQQALGQGPQFIFQYYREEENGRGNFPPRFSGLQFPNYSSELNVNALELDDSALYLCASSLARGLGETQYFGPGTRLLVL.

This clone showed up just once. The chain employs TRBV5-8 and TRBJ2-5, with TRBD2 matching over 8 bases. With V trimmed by 9 bases and J by 4 bases, 11 bases remained unmatched. This CDR3 is built from 14 residues. The germline gives CDR1 SGHTS, CDR2 YDEGEE. The CDR3 DNA is TGTGCCACCTCAAGGAGCGGGAGCGGAGAGACCCAGTACTTC. It is translated as CATSRSGSGETQYF.

The V gene is TRBV18, the J gene TRBJ2-5; a possible D gene is TRBD2 (5 bases). From germline, CDR1 is KGHSH and CDR2 LQKENI. The CDR3 totals 14 residues. Trimming left V 6 bases short and J 4 bases short, with 15 bases between. The CDR3 here is CASSLGVFGETQYF. In DNA, the CDR3 is TGTGCCAGCTCCCTCGGGGTTTTTGGAGAGACCCAGTACTTC.

The gene calls are TRBV28 and TRBJ2-3; possibly TRBD1 for D (6 bases). Germline V gene sequence: CDR1 MDHEN, CDR2 SYDVKM. Trimming removed 2 bases from V and 5 bases from J, with 11 bases in between. This CDR3 contains 14 residues. The CDR3 sequence is CASSLPQGIDTQYF. CDR3 DNA: TGTGCCAGCAGTTTACCCCAGGGGATAGATACGCAGTATTTT. The full variable domain, rest sourced from reference TRBV28 and TRBJ2-3, is DVKVTQSSRYLVKRTGEKVFLECVQDMDHENMFWYRQDPGLGLRLIYFSYDVKMKEKGDIPEGYSVSREKKERFSLILESASTNQTSMYLCASSLPQGIDTQYFGPGTRLTVL.

The chain links TRBV11-3 to TRBJ2-3; tentatively, D is TRBD2 (6 bases). Trimming removed 5 bases at V and 8 bases at J, with 17 bases between. CDR1 is SGHNT and CDR2 is YENEEA in the germline V gene. The CDR3 extends over 14 amino acids. The CDR3 sequence is CASSLSGDGGTQYF. DNA for the CDR3: TGTGCCAGCAGCCTATCTGGGGACGGGGGTACGCAGTATTTT. Full variable domain (rest looked up from reference TRBV11-3 and TRBJ2-3): EAGVVQSPRYKIIEKKQPVAFWCNPISGHNTLYWYLQNLGQGPELLIRYENEEAVDDSQLPKDRFSAERLKGVDSTLKIQPAELGDSAVYLCASSLSGDGGTQYFGPGTRLTVL.

Only a few counts were recorded for this clone. This chain uses TRBV4-3 with TRBJ1-1, with D perhaps TRBD1 (5 bases). The V end was cut by 0 bases, the J end by 3 bases, with 11 bases between. The CDR3 length is 15 residues. Germline CDR1 is LGHNA and CDR2 is YSLEER. The CDR3 sequence is CASSQDRGRDTEAFF. The CDR3 DNA reads as TGCGCCAGCAGCCAAGATAGGGGTCGTGACACTGAAGCTTTCTTT.

V usage is TRBV7-3 and J usage is TRBJ2-1; 8 positions agree with TRBD2. Germline CDR1 and CDR2: SGHTA and FQGTGA. The CDR3 sequence is 16 residues long. The J segment lost 7 bases and the V segment lost 5 bases, leaving 13 bases of the junction unmatched. The CDR3 reads CASSGLAGIGVNEQFF. The CDR3 DNA sequence: TGTGCCAGCAGCGGATTAGCGGGGATCGGGGTTAATGAGCAGTTCTTC.

The table lists this clone with a few counts. The CDR3 reads CASSLESSGSSGQYF. CDR3 in DNA: TGTGCCAGCAGCTTGGAGTCTAGCGGGAGTTCTGGGCAGTACTTC. V and J are TRBV5-4 and TRBJ2-7; 10 positions match TRBD2. From germline, CDR1 is SGHNT and CDR2 YYREEE (reference sequence). The trim removed 0 bases at V and 9 bases at J, leaving 9 bases unmatched. The CDR3 covers 15 residues.

The CDR3, as DNA: TGTGCCAGCAGTTTCGGGGTCGGGGAGCTGTTTTTT. Residues: CASSFGVGELFF. The genes are TRBV28 and TRBJ2-2; possibly TRBD2 for D (5 bases). The V gene lost 3 bases and the J gene lost 7 bases, with 6 bases spanning the gap. The CDR3 length is 12 residues. Germline V gene sequence: CDR1 MDHEN, CDR2 SYDVKM. The whole variable domain, remainder taken from reference TRBV28 and TRBJ2-2, is DVKVTQSSRYLVKRTGEKVFLECVQDMDHENMFWYRQDPGLGLRLIYFSYDVKMKEKGDIPEGYSVSREKKERFSLILESASTNQTSMYLCASSFGVGELFFGEGSRLTVL.

V and J are TRBV19 and TRBJ1-6; weak D call: TRBD1 (5 bases). Germline CDR1 and CDR2: LNHDA and SQIVND (reference sequence). This CDR3 spans 18 amino acids. V dropped 7 bases and J dropped 0 bases, with 19 bases sitting between them. CDR3 nucleotide sequence: TGTGCCAGTACCTACTCCGGGACGGTGAGCTCCTATAATTCACCCCTCCACTTT. It translates to CASTYSGTVSSYNSPLHF.

The count of this clone is one. This rearrangement joins TRBV18 to TRBJ2-1; 9 positions agree with TRBD1. V shed 6 bases and J 5 bases; nucleotides not matched to a gene: 8. Germline assignment: CDR1 KGHSH and CDR2 LQKENI. The CDR3 totals 15 residues. Here the CDR3 reads CASSLGTGLNNEQFF. CDR3 DNA sequence: TGTGCCAGCTCCCTAGGGACAGGGCTGAACAATGAGCAGTTCTTC.

The chain carries TRBV7-9 and TRBJ2-4, with TRBD1 identical over 7 bases. The CDR3 loop spans 15 amino acids. Germline V gene sequence: CDR1 SEHNR, CDR2 FQNEAQ (reference sequence). Trimming took 1 base from V and 12 from J; bases not matched to a gene: 12. For the CDR3, the DNA is TGTGCCAGCAGCTTAGAACAGGGCCTTGGGACAGCTCAGTACTTC. Translation gives CASSLEQGLGTAQYF.

This sequence joins TRBV28 and TRBJ1-1; 7 bases align to TRBD1. The CDR3 runs to 15 residues. Germline lookup yields CDR1 MDHEN and CDR2 SYDVKM. With V trimmed by 3 bases and J by 4 bases, 8 bases remained unmatched. The CDR3 loop reads CASSFQKGAFTEAFF. In nucleotides, the CDR3 is TGTGCCAGCAGTTTTCAAAAGGGGGCGTTCACTGAAGCTTTCTTT.

V and J are TRBV4-2 and TRBJ2-2; possibly TRBD1 for D (5 bases). Germline CDR1 is LGHNA and CDR2 is YNFKEQ. This CDR3 spans 16 amino acids. V dropped 1 base and J dropped 4 bases, with 13 bases sitting between them. The CDR3 loop is CASSQATDTVTGELFF. The CDR3 DNA sequence: TGTGCCAGCAGCCAAGCTACGGACACAGTCACCGGGGAGCTGTTTTTT.

This sequence joins TRBV15 and TRBJ2-7, with 9 bases lining up with TRBD2. Germline V gene lookup returns CDR1 LNHNV and CDR2 YYDKDF (reference sequence). The CDR3 has 16 residues. The V gene end was trimmed by 0 bases and the J gene end by 7 bases; junction bases not matched to a gene: 10. The CDR3 nucleotides are TGTGCCACCAGCAGAGATGGCGGGGGGGAGCCTCGGGAGCAGTACTTC. Amino acids: CATSRDGGGEPREQYF.

J is TRBJ2-7 and V is TRBV5-4; 13 bases agree with TRBD2. Germline V gene data show CDR1 as SGHNT and CDR2 as YYREEE (reference sequence). The CDR3 consists of 14 residues. V shed 3 bases, J shed 7 bases, and the junction held 4 bases outside the gene matches. For the CDR3, the DNA is TGTGCCAGCAGCTCGACTAGCGGGAGGAAGGAGCAGTACTTC. As protein: CASSSTSGRKEQYF.

The J gene is TRBJ2-4, the V gene TRBV19, with a possible D match to TRBD1 (6 bases). V lost 7 bases and J 3 bases, leaving 19 bases between the germline ends. This CDR3 spans 16 amino acids. The germline gives CDR1 LNHDA, CDR2 SQIVND (reference sequence). The CDR3: CASKPHRDEGKNIQYF. The CDR3 DNA is TGTGCCAGTAAGCCCCACAGGGATGAGGGCAAAAACATTCAGTACTTC.

The chain joins TRBV7-6 to TRBJ2-7; 7 bases are a match to TRBD2. Germline V gene lookup returns CDR1 SGHVS and CDR2 FNYEAQ. The CDR3 loop spans 16 amino acids. V shed 5 bases and J 2 bases; nucleotides not matched to a gene: 12. The CDR3 loop reads CASSLPAAGEAYEQYF. The CDR3 nucleotides are TGTGCCAGCAGCCTTCCGGCGGCGGGAGAAGCCTACGAGCAGTACTTC.

Comments on this clone: The same CDR3 can be traced to other DNA sequences in this sample. The chain carries TRBV28 and TRBJ1-5, with a tentative D call TRBD1 (5 bases). Germline V gene sequence: CDR1 MDHEN, CDR2 SYDVKM. The V end was cut by 5 bases, the J end by 7 bases, with 12 bases between. The CDR3 runs to 13 residues. The CDR3 region is CASSPPGGQPQHF. The DNA of the CDR3 is TGTGCCAGCAGTCCCCCCGGGGGACAGCCCCAGCATTTT.

The chain joins TRBV30 to TRBJ1-2; D is possibly TRBD1 (5 bases). Germline loops: CDR1 GTSNPN, CDR2 SVGIG (reference sequence). This CDR3 region has 13 residues. Trimming pared 0 bases from V and 7 bases from J, leaving 12 bases between. CDR3 amino acids: CAWSVNMGVGYTF. Here the CDR3 DNA reads TGTGCCTGGAGTGTAAACATGGGGGTTGGCTACACCTTC.

The V and J genes are TRBV6-2 or TRBV6-3 and TRBJ1-2; D is unresolved. V was cut by 6 bases and J by 4 bases, with 9 bases left in between. CDR1 is MNHEY and CDR2 is SVGEGT in the germline V gene. The CDR3 has 12 residues. CDR3 coding DNA: TGTGCCAGCAGCCCCGACACCTATGGCTACACCTTC. This gives the protein CASSPDTYGYTF.

The chain recombines TRBV6-2 or TRBV6-3 with TRBJ2-2; no clear D gene. Germline V gives CDR1 MNHEY, CDR2 SVGEGT. Trimming pared 2 bases from V and 7 bases from J, leaving 8 bases between. The CDR3 totals 13 residues. The DNA for the CDR3 is TGTGCCAGCAGTTACCGGTCCCGCGGGGAGCTGTTTTTT. It codes for CASSYRSRGELFF.

The rearrangement joins TRBV14 to TRBJ1-2, with unresolved D. Germline V gene sequence: CDR1 SGHDN, CDR2 FVKESK. This CDR3 spans 13 amino acids. V was cut by 3 bases and J by 4 bases, with 9 bases left in between. CDR3 coding DNA: TGTGCCAGCAGCCAGGGAGCTTTCTATGGCTACACCTTC. Translation: CASSQGAFYGYTF. Combining the CDR3 with reference TRBV14 and TRBJ1-2 gives the whole variable domain EAGVTQFPSHSVIEKGQTVTLRCDPISGHDNLYWYRRVMGKEIKFLLHFVKESKQDESGMPNNRFLAERTGGTYSTLKVQPAELEDSGVYFCASSQGAFYGYTFGSGTRLTVV.

V gene TRBV28 combines with J gene TRBJ1-6; D remains ambiguous. Germline lookup yields CDR1 MDHEN and CDR2 SYDVKM. V dropped 6 bases and J dropped 10 bases, with 19 bases sitting between them. This CDR3 contains 15 residues. The CDR3 reads CASRPPVGIGSPLHF. The CDR3 DNA reads as TGTGCCAGCAGGCCACCGGTGGGAATTGGATCACCCCTCCACTTT.

This sequence joins TRBV28 and TRBJ2-7, with TRBD1 matching 7 bases. CDR1 is MDHEN, CDR2 SYDVKM, per germline. With 8 bases clipped from V and 3 bases from J, the junction kept 7 bases outside the gene matches. This CDR3 comprises 13 residues. The chain's CDR3 is CASLRQGDYEQYF. DNA for the CDR3: TGTGCCAGCCTACGGCAGGGGGACTACGAGCAGTACTTC.